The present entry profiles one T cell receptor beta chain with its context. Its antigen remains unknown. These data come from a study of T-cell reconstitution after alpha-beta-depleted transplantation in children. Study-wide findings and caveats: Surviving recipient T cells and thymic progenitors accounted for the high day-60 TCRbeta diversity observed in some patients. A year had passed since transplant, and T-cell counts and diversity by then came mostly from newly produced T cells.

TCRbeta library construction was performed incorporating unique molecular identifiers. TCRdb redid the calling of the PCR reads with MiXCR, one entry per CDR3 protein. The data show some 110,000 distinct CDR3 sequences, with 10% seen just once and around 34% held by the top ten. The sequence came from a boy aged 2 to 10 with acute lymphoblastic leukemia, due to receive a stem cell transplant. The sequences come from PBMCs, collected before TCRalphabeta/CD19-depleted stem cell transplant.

The CDR3 region has the DNA TGCGCCAGCAGCCCCACGACAGGGGGCTCCCTTGAAGCTTTCTTT. Its protein product is CASSPTTGGSLEAFF. The V and J genes are TRBV5-1 and TRBJ1-1; 10 positions agree with TRBD1. CDR3 size: 15 residues. The ends lost 4 bases at V and 7 bases at J; junction bases unmatched: 10. From germline, CDR1 is SGHRS and CDR2 YFSETQ.